The 7 T cell receptor beta chains in this list originate from one sample, sequenced in a study of OX40 agonist ivuxolimab in advanced cancers. TCRdb's table, derived via immunoSEQ multiplex PCR, lists solely in-frame clones and lacks some. The data hold about 93,000 clones, with about 92% observed a single time. Here the sequenced sample was CD4+ or CD8+ T cells sorted from blood, taken in a trial of the OX40 agonist ivuxolimab. Receptors originate from an adult with an advanced solid tumor such as melanoma, head and neck, liver or kidney cancer.

This sequence joins TRBV6-1 and TRBJ2-2, with 7 nucleotides matching TRBD1. V dropped 5 bases and J dropped 5; count of bases not matched to a gene: 5. From germline, CDR1 is MNHNS and CDR2 SASEGT. The CDR3 is 14 amino acids. CDR3 in amino acids: CASSSRGWTGELFF. The CDR3 DNA sequence: TGTGCCAGCAGTTCCAGGGGGTGGACCGGGGAGCTGTTTTTT.

V usage is TRBV6-1 and J usage is TRBJ1-4; D uncertain. There are 14 residues in the CDR3. In germline, CDR1 is MNHNS, CDR2 SASEGT. V lost 8 bases and J lost 5, with 15 bases in between. In DNA form, the CDR3 reads TGTGCCAGCGCCTTACAAGACCAAAATGAAAAACTGTTTTTT. Residues: CASALQDQNEKLFF.

This chain uses TRBV2 with TRBJ1-5, with 9 positions matching TRBD1. Germline loops: CDR1 SNHLY, CDR2 FYNNEI. The CDR3 is 13 amino acids. J lost 4 bases, V lost 8 bases, and 3 bases had no gene match. The CDR3 loop reads CASQDRGNQPQHF. The DNA for the CDR3 is TGTGCCAGCCAGGACAGGGGAAATCAGCCCCAGCATTTT.

The chain employs TRBV11-3 and TRBJ2-1, with a tentative D call TRBD2 (7 bases). Germline V gene sequence: CDR1 SGHNT, CDR2 YENEEA. The CDR3 length is 16 residues. Trimming shortened V by 4 bases and J by 0 bases, and 13 bases separated the two germline ends. The CDR3 spells CASSYKGGSSYNEQFF. The CDR3 DNA reads TGTGCCAGCAGCTATAAGGGGGGGAGCTCCTACAATGAGCAGTTCTTC.

The rearrangement joins TRBV4-1 to TRBJ2-2; 8 bases are shared with TRBD1. The CDR3 is 15 amino acids. V trimming: 0 bases; J trimming: 3 bases; junction bases outside the gene matches: 0. Germline CDR1 and CDR2: MGHRA and YSYEKL. CDR3 region: CASSQEGQDTGELFF. As DNA, the CDR3 is TGCGCCAGCAGCCAAGAGGGACAGGACACCGGGGAGCTGTTTTTT.

V and J are TRBV7-8 and TRBJ1-5, with D uncertain. Per the germline V gene, CDR1 is SGHVS and CDR2 is FQNEAQ. The CDR3 consists of 13 residues. V lost 2 bases and J lost 5, with 7 bases in between. The CDR3 region is CASSLIGDQPQHF. The CDR3 DNA reads as TGTGCCAGCAGCTTAATCGGGGATCAGCCCCAGCATTTT.

The chain couples TRBV5-1 to TRBJ1-1; a weak D match, TRBD1 (5 bases). This CDR3 is built from 15 residues. V lost 2 bases and J lost 6, with 17 bases in between. CDR1 and CDR2 from the germline V gene are SGHRS and YFSETQ. The DNA of the CDR3 is TGCGCCAGCAGCTTACTCCAGGGTGCGAGCGCTGAAGCTTTCTTT. Translated: CASSLLQGASAEAFF.